These 5 T cell receptor beta chains share one sample of origin, sequenced in a study of CXCR3 chemokines and chemotherapy response in bladder cancer (dated by TCRdb to between 2021 and 2023). Libraries were constructed by PCR. Data came from an Illumina HiSeq 2500. TCRdb reanalyzed the raw reads on its own, using fastp at Q25 for trimming and MiXCR for clone calling, and kept in-frame beta chains. For every CDR3 protein sequence, its rows merge into one entry that carries the most common genes and DNA. Within this sample are about 8,100 distinct CDR3 sequences, with approximately 12% of them counted one time only. The ten largest clonotypes hold roughly 16% of the sample. The sample was gathered from a patient whose treatment included neoadjuvant chemotherapy. These receptors were obtained from a human donor with bladder cancer that responded to neoadjuvant chemotherapy.

This clonotype has just a few counts. V gene TRBV5-4 combines with J gene TRBJ2-4, with D hard to call. The germline V gene has CDR1 SGHNT and CDR2 YYREEE (reference sequence). This CDR3 is 15 amino acids long. The V end was cut by 4 bases, the J end by 2 bases, with 13 bases between. The CDR3 DNA sequence: TGTGCCAGCAGCCCCCTGAGTGGTTCCAAAAACATTCAGTACTTC. This translates into CASSPLSGSKNIQYF.

This clonotype was recorded a few times. The rearrangement joins TRBV15 to TRBJ1-2; D may be TRBD1 (6 bases). CDR1 is LNHNV and CDR2 is YYDKDF in the germline V gene (reference sequence). There are 15 residues in the CDR3. Trimming removed 0 bases from V and 3 bases from J, with 11 bases in between. The CDR3 here is CATSRESRQDYGYTF. Here the CDR3 DNA reads TGTGCCACCAGCAGAGAGTCCCGACAGGACTATGGCTACACCTTC.

This clonotype was observed many times. The V and J genes are TRBV24-1 and TRBJ2-5, with 9 bases identical to TRBD1. CDR3 length: 15 amino acids. Germline V gene sequence: CDR1 KGHDR, CDR2 SFDVKD. The junction had 6 bases not matched to a gene; V was cut back by 3 bases and J by 5 bases. CDR3 region: CATSDGGQGGETQYF. CDR3 nucleotides: TGTGCCACCAGTGATGGGGGACAGGGCGGGGAGACCCAGTACTTC.

The chain uses TRBV6-5 and TRBJ2-7; the D gene is possibly TRBD2 (6 bases). In germline, CDR1 is MNHEY, CDR2 SVGAGI. Trimming took off 2 bases at V and 9 bases at J, with 14 bases between the two ends. The CDR3 loop spans 13 amino acids. The CDR3 loop reads CASSYAEGRGQYF. The CDR3 nucleotides are TGTGCCAGCAGTTACGCGGAGGGGCGGGGGCAGTACTTC.

This clonotype was observed at least ten times. The rearrangement links TRBV27 to TRBJ1-1; 7 bases agree with TRBD1. The germline V gene encodes CDR1 MNHEY and CDR2 SMNVEV (reference sequence). J lost 0 bases, V lost 2 bases, and 12 bases had no gene match. CDR3 length: 18 amino acids. CDR3 amino acids: CASSLRKGGLDLNTEAFF. The CDR3 coding sequence is TGTGCCAGCAGTTTAAGAAAAGGGGGCCTCGACTTGAACACTGAAGCTTTCTTT.